This entry is about one T cell receptor beta chain. This record comes from a study of CD8 T cells in ankylosing spondylitis. With 5 bases clipped from V and 6 bases from J, the junction kept 13 bases outside the gene matches. Looked up from germline, CDR1 is SGHVS and CDR2 is FNYEAQ. This CDR3 region has 17 residues. TCRdb re-analysed the 5' RACE reads in MiXCR, keeping a single row per CDR3 protein. The sample lists about 240,000 distinct CDR3 sequences, around 9.1% seen once, with about 6.5% in the top ten. The rearrangement links TRBV7-6 to TRBJ2-1; 10 positions match TRBD2. This clonotype originated in a male donor with ankylosing spondylitis or in good health (not recorded which). The sample consisted of blood, either unsorted or a sorted T cell fraction (not recorded which). The CDR3 here is CASSPVAGGIGGNEQFF. As DNA, the CDR3 is TGTGCCAGCAGCCCTGTAGCGGGAGGTATAGGTGGCAATGAGCAGTTCTTC.